This T cell receptor beta chain was sequenced during a study of cytomegalovirus exposure and HLA in healthy donors (TCRdb year 2017). Broadly, across the study: According to an earlier analysis of 587 of the donors, some 180 million T cells yielded 95 million to 140 million unique TCR beta sequences and approximately 300 Gb of sequence data. Approximately 310 gigabases of sequencing data and 70 million to 100 million unique TCR sequences made up an early release that covered approximately 700 HLA-typed donors. Of the roughly 390 genotyped donors, 75% to 85% were placed in the genetic ancestry cluster associated with self-reported Caucasian donors. The study aimed to test whether signatures of past pathogen exposure could be identified by cataloging public T cell receptors. The study used immunosequencing to profile the T cell repertoires of under 700 subjects and linked those repertoires to cytomegalovirus serostatus. Along with the approximately 600-subject first cohort, a separate validation cohort of around 110 different subjects was used. To predict cytomegalovirus infection status, the study brought together high-throughput TCR immunosequencing, statistical association of individual TCRs with disease status, and machine learning. A later analysis re-analyzed previously published TCR beta repertoires from 600 to 850 donors and added high-resolution HLA genotyping to study TCR occurrence patterns. Rather than drawing on any new phenotypic data, the later analysis identified candidate immune exposures from TCR beta sequences and the way those sequences occurred across donors. An earlier analysis of approximately 630 of the donors applied high-throughput TCR beta sequencing to assess whether each TCR beta V gene segment acted as functional or pseudogenic. Donor age, sex, ethnicity and CMV serostatus were compiled alongside the repertoire data. In a later genetic analysis, genome-wide SNP genotypes for about three fifths of the roughly 670 donors were used, and that subset was treated as a discovery cohort. All discovery cohort repertoires had been generated on a single sequencing platform. HLA typing covered class I and class II loci at four-digit resolution. Typing coverage varied by locus: roughly 629-630 donors for A, B, C, DRB1 and DQB1; 522 for DQA1; some 610 for DPA1; 400 to 480 for DPB1. Because of strong linkage in the cohort, four to six DR-DQ haplotypes were treated as single units for association and clustering. On average, about 200,000 unique TCR beta nucleotide sequences were sequenced per donor among some 420 genotyped donors of the cohort, with about 19% of those sequences being non-productive.

The cohort comprised some 700 healthy bone marrow donors. Cohort members were all nominally healthy when sampled, although unrecorded immune exposures were likely present. The donor was CMV seronegative and was included in the group of a few hundred seronegative cohort members. Each donor provided a peripheral blood sample, and peripheral blood mononuclear cells were used for TCR beta sequencing. Genomic DNA extraction from the blood cell samples was performed with the Qiagen DNeasy Blood Extraction Kit. About this clone itself: It lacks a known antigen. The input lacks base qualities; no much larger clone sits a single base away.

Receptor libraries were prepared by the immunoSEQ multiplex PCR assay. A mixture of 60 forward primers for TCR Vbeta segments and 13 reverse primers for TCR Jbeta segments was used in the multiplex PCR. The CDR3 region of rearranged TCR beta genes was amplified from genomic DNA by a multiplex PCR assay. The amplified TCR beta libraries were sequenced on the Illumina HiSeq System as 87-base-pair reads. As for the authors' bioinformatics: In a later analysis, some 80 million unique TCR beta chains were counted across the approximately 640 repertoires, and roughly 9.9 million of these chains were shared by at least two donors. A nearest-neighbor algorithm error-corrected the raw reads and collapsed the reads into unique sequences, merging closely related sequences to remove PCR and sequencing errors. CDR3 sequences were aligned to IMGT reference sequences to assign V, D and J gene segments. For a sequence to be retained, a match of at least six nucleotides was required to both a V gene segment and a J gene segment. A rearrangement was called productive if the CDR3 had no stop codons and remained in frame with V and J, and every other rearrangement was called non-productive. CDR3 was defined by IMGT convention, running from the second conserved V-encoded cysteine to the conserved J-encoded phenylalanine. In an earlier analysis of roughly 610 of the donors, sequences lacking an unambiguous match to a single V gene segment were excluded. In an earlier analysis of roughly 500 of the donors, V segments were called functional above 56.7% productive rearrangements and were called segregating when the between-donor standard deviation exceeded 5%. A statistical classification framework was built for diagnosing cytomegalovirus status from the catalog of TCR beta chain sequences. A later analysis assigned V and J genes by comparing TCR nucleotide sequences with IMGT/GENE-DB human TR gene sequences. Using the TCRdist pipeline, a later analysis assigned CDR3 sequences along with most-parsimonious VDJ recombination scenarios. In a later analysis, each TCR beta chain was defined by its CDR3 amino acid sequence together with its V-gene family, and reads lacking a unique V-gene family were excluded. In a later analysis, fewer than 650 highly shared, low-generation-probability nucleotide sequences were removed to address suspected cross-contamination and a sequencing artifact. A later analysis calculated a clonal expansion index for each public chain from normalized within-repertoire ranks of inferred template counts. Generation probabilities in a later analysis came from a VDJ recombination model fitted to out-of-frame rearrangements, and those results were checked against IGoR. In a later analysis, TCR-TCR, TCR-HLA and TCR-CMV co-occurrence was scored with hypergeometric tests, and a repertoire-size bias correction was applied to TCR pairs. To estimate false discovery rates, a later analysis permuted the HLA or CMV assignments 20 times. In a later analysis, co-occurring TCRs were grouped using DBSCAN, with TCRdist sequence similarity added in when clustering inside HLA-allele-positive subsets. Repertoires with fewer than 30,000 or more than 120,000 public chains, plus five repertoires with anomalous nucleotide sharing, were excluded from co-occurrence clustering. The table comes from immuneACCESS by way of TCRdb, which keeps in-frame sequences with V and J called. Part of the clones is missing from these tables; in studies checked, under half for an unresolved V gene and the rest for unknown reasons. The V and J calls and clone size are taken from that table; D and trimming were inferred from the DNA. The sample table records under 110,000 clones; approximately 82% of these occur just once. The top ten clonotypes cover 2.5% of the sample.

The paper as a whole reports these results and caveats: Broadly in line with IMGT annotations, most TCR beta V segments showed up in productive rearrangements about 87% or about 30% of the time in an earlier analysis of around 600 of the donors. In a later genetic analysis, fewer N-insertions in productive TCRs were reported among donors in an Asian-associated ancestry cluster than the roughly 700-donor mean. A further reported finding was that TCR beta sequences accurately predicted the HLA-A and HLA-B alleles for most subjects in the first cohort. According to a later analysis, TCR association rates differed among HLA loci, with DRB1 alleles showing the most associated TCRs and HLA-C alleles showing the fewest. It was suggested by the authors that the approach could potentially be generalized to other disease states and immunological phenotypes. In vitro tests confirmed that a few of the cytomegalovirus-associated TCR beta chains recognize cytomegalovirus antigens. In a later genetic analysis, a missense DCLRE1C variant was associated with V-gene and J-gene trimming of TCR beta chains, and the association was replicated in an independent cohort. Specific HLA alleles were associated with 15,000 to 20,000 TCR beta sequences at a false discovery rate of 0.05 in a later analysis. Most CMV-associated TCR beta chains appeared to be HLA-restricted in a later analysis, and the HLA associations seemed to be driven largely by CMV exposure. Cytomegalovirus status was reported to be diagnosed by the classifier with high specificity and sensitivity in both the original and validation cohorts. Roughly uniform sequencing depth across donors was assumed in presence/absence analyses, although this assumption may not hold. The earlier analysis of about 600 of the donors excluded 15 to 20 rarely observed V segments, including chromosome 9 orphons, because counts were too low. A group of highly shared sequence variants was considered likely to be a technical artifact of the sequencing pipeline. Linkage disequilibrium might explain the correlated functional status among segregating V segments, but an unknown experimental factor could not be excluded. Only TCR beta chains were sequenced in this cohort, and the absence of alpha or paired-chain data limited detectable features. Some IMGT-functional V segments, including TRBV6-2 and TRBV6-3, could not be told apart with the 87-base-pair reads, so those segments were excluded. CMV serostatus was the only immune exposure information available for the cohort. HLA typing was unavailable for some donors at each locus, so association tests used only the typed subset. The study gave a list of 150 to 200 TCR beta chains associated with cytomegalovirus. In a later analysis, HLA-associated TCR beta chains were found to be more clonally expanded and to have lower generation probabilities than equally common non-associated chains. According to a later analysis, parvovirus B19, influenza, CMV and Epstein-Barr virus appeared linked to several top co-occurrence clusters. Assigning TCR associations to individual alleles was difficult when HLA alleles, especially DR and DQ, strongly co-occurred. While some public TCRs were present in many individuals, most TCR sequences turned up only very rarely across donors.

The germline V gene encodes CDR1 SQVTM and CDR2 ANQGSEA. From its cysteine to its phenylalanine, the CDR3 spans 11 amino acids. Left in the record is the CDR3 DNA by itself, 33 bases read in frame from the first base. The germline V and J ends show losses of 4 bases and 7 bases respectively, and no gene match explains 0 bases of the junction. The specimen sequenced was PBMCs. The chain joins TRBV29-1 to TRBJ1-2; 10 junctional bases match TRBD1. The clonotype originates from a man aged 40-49 years in good health and CMV-seronegative. CDR3 sequence: CSVGTGGGYTF. The nucleotide sequence reads as follows: TGCAGCGTTGGGACAGGGGGTGGCTACACCTTC.